This TCR beta chain was obtained from a study of T cells after yellow fever vaccination. As for the study in general: Those fractions that held only low numbers of cells were prepared using the SMART-Seq v4 Ultra Low Input RNA kit.

As TCR cDNA was made by 5'RACE template switching, a universal primer site and UMIs were added. Via MiXCR, TCRdb re-called the 5' RACE reads, giving one row per CDR3 protein. The table has 170,000 or so distinct CDR3 sequences, 9.3% seen once. Study results and limitations: The CD4 compartment and the CD8 compartment contained a small share of clonotypes in common.

CDR3 length: 15 amino acids. V was cut by 5 bases and J by 6 bases, with 19 bases left in between. CDR1 is SEHNR, CDR2 FQNEAQ, per germline (reference sequence). This clonotype occurred a few times. The antigen remains unidentified. This specimen consisted of CD8+ T cells sorted from PBMCs, obtained 45 days after the yellow fever booster vaccination. The receptor was derived from a man in his late teens or twenties who received the YFV17D yellow fever vaccine. V usage is TRBV7-9 and J usage is TRBJ1-2; tentative D call: TRBD1 (6 bases). CDR3: CASSTNRALADGYTF. For the CDR3, the DNA is TGTGCCAGCAGCACAAACAGGGCTTTAGCGGATGGCTACACCTTC.